The sequence of this T cell receptor beta chain was determined in a study of blood T cell repertoires in COVID-19. About the research overall: The analysed material was cDNA or gDNA that came from T cells, B-cell-depleted T cells, or PBMCs.

CDR3 length: 14 amino acids. Germline assignment: CDR1 SGDLS and CDR2 YYNGEE. Between the trimmed V and J ends, which lost 3 bases and 4 bases, there was a span of 10 bases. TCRdb's table, derived via immunoSEQ multiplex PCR, lists solely in-frame clones and lacks some. The table shows over 60,000 clones, with roughly 77% occurring only once. Sequenced material: peripheral blood. The TCR originated in a human donor in a cohort sampled during active COVID-19. The chain uses TRBV9 and TRBJ1-4; a weak D match, TRBD1 (5 bases). The CDR3 is CASSGGANNEKLFF. The CDR3 DNA reads TGTGCCAGCAGCGGCGGGGCCAATAATGAAAAACTGTTTTTT.